The following is a T cell receptor beta chain sequence with its context. The data originate from a study of blood T cell repertoires in COVID-19. The wider study: Acute and convalescent COVID-19 specimens originated in the United States, Italy and Spain. Sources were T cells, B-cell-depleted T cells, or PBMCs; the material itself was cDNA or gDNA.

As processed by the authors: Cell counts per sample came from amplifying reference gene primers. Data came from immunoSEQ multiplex PCR; TCRdb stores just in-frame clones and leaves some out. That table supplies the V and J calls and clone size; D and trimming were determined from the DNA. The table shows about 210,000 clones, with around 89% occurring only once. The TCR was taken from a woman in her 40s with acute or convalescent COVID-19. The sample taken for sequencing was peripheral blood.

DNA for the CDR3: TGTGCCAGCAGCTTAGGGGGAGTAAACACTGAAGCTTTCTTT. This sequence encodes CASSLGGVNTEAFF. The rearrangement uses TRBV7-6 and TRBJ1-1; no firm D call. There are 14 residues in the CDR3. Germline values: CDR1 SGHVS, CDR2 FNYEAQ. Trimming removed 1 base from V and 2 bases from J, with 8 bases in between.